This is a list of T cell receptor beta chains from one sample in a study of blood T cells in healthy people across ages. In TCRdb, the 5' RACE reads were re-called with MiXCR into one record per CDR3 protein. Of fewer than 700,000 distinct CDR3 sequences listed, 40% to 50% were seen once; the top ten hold approximately 25%. What was sequenced was blood. These TCRs come from an elderly man in good health. CDR3s include the opening cysteine and the closing phenylalanine or tryptophan. The order of the fields is CDR3 protein, CDR3 DNA, J gene, clone size, D gene, V gene. The D gene is left open where the match is weak. Rows may omit the clone size; those that give it use once, few, many or a size class.

CDR3aa: CASSLEGGLFNQPQHF
CDR3nt: TGTGCCAGCAGCTTAGAGGGGGGCCTATTCAATCAGCCCCAGCATTTT
j_gene: TRBJ1-5
abundance: NA
d_gene: NA
v_gene: TRBV7-2

CDR3aa: CSAPTGTGNEQYF
CDR3nt: TGCAGTGCGCCGACCGGGACAGGCAACGAGCAGTACTTC
j_gene: TRBJ2-7
abundance: few
d_gene: TRBD1
v_gene: TRBV20-1

CDR3aa: CSARGRTGSNYGYTF
CDR3nt: TGCAGTGCTAGAGGTCGGACAGGGTCTAACTATGGCTACACCTTC
j_gene: TRBJ1-2
abundance: once
d_gene: TRBD1
v_gene: TRBV20-1

CDR3aa: CSARAAGQGGTQYF
CDR3nt: TGCAGTGCTAGAGCGGCCGGACAGGGGGGTACGCAGTATTTT
j_gene: TRBJ2-3
abundance: NA
d_gene: TRBD1
v_gene: TRBV20-1

CDR3aa: CATTSGVYEQYF
CDR3nt: TGTGCCACCACCTCAGGTGTCTACGAGCAGTACTTC
j_gene: TRBJ2-7
abundance: NA
d_gene: NA
v_gene: TRBV27

CDR3aa: CSAGMGPWSGYTF
CDR3nt: TGCAGCGCCGGCATGGGACCCTGGAGTGGCTACACCTTC
j_gene: TRBJ1-2
abundance: once
d_gene: NA
v_gene: TRBV29-1

CDR3aa: CATRRGGSGPYEQYF
CDR3nt: TGTGCCACCCGGCGAGGAGGTAGCGGACCGTACGAGCAGTACTTC
j_gene: TRBJ2-7
abundance: NA
d_gene: NA
v_gene: TRBV28

CDR3aa: CASSSGFAEQYF
CDR3nt: TGTGCCAGCAGCTCCGGCTTTGCCGAGCAGTACTTC
j_gene: TRBJ2-7
abundance: few
d_gene: NA
v_gene: TRBV5-6

CDR3aa: CASSLGREQNPEAFF
CDR3nt: TGCGCCAGCAGCTTGGGGCGCGAGCAAAACCCAGAAGCTTTCTTT
j_gene: TRBJ1-1
abundance: few
d_gene: NA
v_gene: TRBV5-1

CDR3aa: CASSLRPGGGASTDTQYF
CDR3nt: TGCGCCAGCAGCCTTCGTCCCGGCGGAGGGGCGAGCACAGATACGCAGTATTTT
j_gene: TRBJ2-3
abundance: NA
d_gene: NA
v_gene: TRBV5-1

CDR3aa: CSARDTGDSNQPQHF
CDR3nt: TGCAGTGCTAGAGATACAGGGGATAGCAATCAGCCCCAGCATTTT
j_gene: TRBJ1-5
abundance: NA
d_gene: TRBD1
v_gene: TRBV20-1

CDR3aa: CASSYARQGEGYTF
CDR3nt: TGTGCCAGCAGTTACGCCCGACAGGGGGAAGGCTACACCTTC
j_gene: TRBJ1-2
abundance: many
d_gene: TRBD1
v_gene: TRBV6-6

CDR3aa: CASSQDTGAGNQPQHF
CDR3nt: TGCGCCAGCAGCCAAGATACAGGGGCGGGCAATCAGCCCCAGCATTTT
j_gene: TRBJ1-5
abundance: NA
d_gene: TRBD1
v_gene: TRBV4-3

CDR3aa: CAISEFTASYEQYF
CDR3nt: TGTGCCATCAGTGAGTTTACAGCTTCCTACGAGCAGTACTTC
j_gene: TRBJ2-7
abundance: NA
d_gene: NA
v_gene: TRBV10-3

CDR3aa: CASSTPKTGSYNEQFF
CDR3nt: TGTGCCAGCAGCACCCCCAAAACGGGGTCCTACAATGAGCAGTTCTTC
j_gene: TRBJ2-1
abundance: once
d_gene: NA
v_gene: TRBV21-1

CDR3aa: CSVIGGGNEQFF
CDR3nt: TGCAGCGTAATCGGCGGGGGCAATGAGCAGTTCTTC
j_gene: TRBJ2-1
abundance: few
d_gene: TRBD2
v_gene: TRBV29-1

CDR3aa: CASSPSFTDTQYF
CDR3nt: TGTGCCAGCAGCCCTTCCTTCACAGATACGCAGTATTTT
j_gene: TRBJ2-3
abundance: few
d_gene: NA
v_gene: TRBV7-2

CDR3aa: CATSRVFGVVETQYF
CDR3nt: TGTGCCACCAGCAGAGTATTTGGAGTGGTAGAGACCCAGTACTTC
j_gene: TRBJ2-5
abundance: NA
d_gene: NA
v_gene: TRBV15

CDR3aa: CATSDPAPDTQYF
CDR3nt: TGTGCCACCAGTGACCCGGCCCCAGATACGCAGTATTTT
j_gene: TRBJ2-3
abundance: NA
d_gene: NA
v_gene: TRBV24-1

CDR3aa: CASMGPGELFF
CDR3nt: TGTGCCAGCATGGGGCCCGGGGAGCTGTTTTTT
j_gene: TRBJ2-2
abundance: NA
d_gene: NA
v_gene: TRBV28

CDR3aa: CASSLGTRGAPTDTQYF
CDR3nt: TGTGCCAGCAGTCTCGGAACGCGGGGGGCCCCGACAGATACGCAGTATTTT
j_gene: TRBJ2-3
abundance: few
d_gene: TRBD2
v_gene: TRBV6-6

CDR3aa: CASSLTGLAINEQFF
CDR3nt: TGCGCCAGCAGTTTAACGGGACTAGCGATCAATGAGCAGTTCTTC
j_gene: TRBJ2-1
abundance: few
d_gene: TRBD2
v_gene: TRBV5-1

CDR3aa: CASIPQLQAGGGEQFF
CDR3nt: TGTGCCAGCATCCCCCAGCTTCAGGCAGGGGGCGGTGAGCAGTTCTTC
j_gene: TRBJ2-1
abundance: NA
d_gene: TRBD1
v_gene: TRBV6-2/TRBV6-3

CDR3aa: CASSSSPRETQYF
CDR3nt: TGTGCCAGCAGCTCCTCCCCCCGAGAGACCCAGTACTTC
j_gene: TRBJ2-5
abundance: few
d_gene: NA
v_gene: TRBV7-9

CDR3aa: CASSTREAGTEAFF
CDR3nt: TGCGCCAGCAGCACCAGGGAGGCAGGGACTGAAGCTTTCTTT
j_gene: TRBJ1-1
abundance: few
d_gene: NA
v_gene: TRBV5-1

CDR3aa: CASSNRDSSYEQYF
CDR3nt: TGTGCCAGCAGTAACCGGGACAGTAGCTACGAGCAGTACTTC
j_gene: TRBJ2-7
abundance: many
d_gene: TRBD1
v_gene: TRBV6-6

CDR3aa: CASSQGLAGGGLRNEQFF
CDR3nt: TGCGCCAGCAGCCAAGGGCTAGCGGGAGGGGGCCTGAGGAATGAGCAGTTCTTC
j_gene: TRBJ2-1
abundance: NA
d_gene: TRBD2
v_gene: TRBV4-1

CDR3aa: CASQEGSGWYNEQFF
CDR3nt: TGTGCCAGCCAGGAGGGGTCAGGGTGGTACAATGAGCAGTTCTTC
j_gene: TRBJ2-1
abundance: few
d_gene: NA
v_gene: TRBV2

CDR3aa: CASSYRGGGNSPLHF
CDR3nt: TGTGCCAGCAGTTACCGTGGCGGGGGAAATTCACCCCTCCACTTT
j_gene: TRBJ1-6
abundance: NA
d_gene: NA
v_gene: TRBV6-5

CDR3aa: CASRPTGGVYTGELFF
CDR3nt: TGTGCCAGCAGGCCTACAGGGGGCGTGTACACCGGGGAGCTGTTTTTT
j_gene: TRBJ2-2
abundance: NA
d_gene: TRBD1
v_gene: TRBV7-3

CDR3aa: CSVEPTVYGYTF
CDR3nt: TGCAGCGTTGAACCGACAGTCTATGGCTACACCTTC
j_gene: TRBJ1-2
abundance: NA
d_gene: NA
v_gene: TRBV29-1

CDR3aa: CASSPSWDTSYEQYF
CDR3nt: TGTGCCAGCTCACCTTCCTGGGACACCTCCTACGAGCAGTACTTC
j_gene: TRBJ2-7
abundance: NA
d_gene: NA
v_gene: TRBV18

CDR3aa: CAGIPGQGAYEQYF
CDR3nt: TGTGCCGGCATCCCGGGACAGGGCGCCTACGAGCAGTACTTC
j_gene: TRBJ2-7
abundance: NA
d_gene: TRBD1
v_gene: TRBV6-5

CDR3aa: CSALAGEGVTDTQYF
CDR3nt: TGCAGTGCTCTAGCGGGAGAGGGAGTCACAGATACGCAGTATTTT
j_gene: TRBJ2-3
abundance: NA
d_gene: TRBD2
v_gene: TRBV20-1

CDR3aa: CSVLGGSGGASYNEQFF
CDR3nt: TGCAGCGTTTTGGGGGGTAGCGGGGGGGCCTCCTACAATGAGCAGTTCTTC
j_gene: TRBJ2-1
abundance: few
d_gene: TRBD2
v_gene: TRBV29-1

CDR3aa: CASSYSRGQGDDEQYF
CDR3nt: TGTGCCAGCAGTTACTCCCGGGGACAGGGAGACGACGAGCAGTACTTC
j_gene: TRBJ2-7
abundance: many
d_gene: TRBD1
v_gene: TRBV6-6

CDR3aa: CSVRPGMGHEQYF
CDR3nt: TGCAGCGTTCGTCCAGGCATGGGCCACGAGCAGTACTTC
j_gene: TRBJ2-7
abundance: few
d_gene: NA
v_gene: TRBV29-1

CDR3aa: CASSQRLDSGANVLTF
CDR3nt: TGTGCCAGCAGCCAACGCTTGGACTCTGGGGCCAACGTCCTGACTTTC
j_gene: TRBJ2-6
abundance: few
d_gene: NA
v_gene: TRBV14

CDR3aa: CASSQDPGLGGTQYF
CDR3nt: TGCGCCAGCAGCCAAGATCCTGGACTAGGGGGGACCCAGTACTTC
j_gene: TRBJ2-5
abundance: NA
d_gene: NA
v_gene: TRBV4-3

CDR3aa: CASSYPDRGNHQPQHF
CDR3nt: TGTGCCAGCAGTTACCCCGACAGGGGAAACCATCAGCCCCAGCATTTT
j_gene: TRBJ1-5
abundance: NA
d_gene: TRBD1
v_gene: TRBV6-6

CDR3aa: CASSYATGMPDTQYF
CDR3nt: TGTGCCAGCAGTTATGCCACGGGGATGCCAGATACGCAGTATTTT
j_gene: TRBJ2-3
abundance: NA
d_gene: NA
v_gene: TRBV6-5

CDR3aa: CSAGGLAGTQYF
CDR3nt: TGCAGTGCTGGGGGACTAGCGGGGACCCAGTACTTC
j_gene: TRBJ2-5
abundance: NA
d_gene: TRBD2
v_gene: TRBV20-1

CDR3aa: CASSLGQPYNEQFF
CDR3nt: TGTGCCAGCAGCCTCGGACAGCCCTACAATGAGCAGTTCTTC
j_gene: TRBJ2-1
abundance: many
d_gene: NA
v_gene: TRBV7-9

CDR3aa: CASSGRENSPLHF
CDR3nt: TGTGCCTCCTCCGGCCGGGAGAATTCACCCCTCCACTTT
j_gene: TRBJ1-6
abundance: many
d_gene: NA
v_gene: TRBV6-5

CDR3aa: CASSPTYSSGYTF
CDR3nt: TGTGCCAGCAGTCCTACCTACTCGAGTGGCTACACCTTC
j_gene: TRBJ1-2
abundance: few
d_gene: NA
v_gene: TRBV12-3/TRBV12-4

CDR3aa: CASSGRASGRNNEQFF
CDR3nt: TGTGCCAGCAGTGGACGGGCTAGCGGGAGAAACAATGAGCAGTTCTTC
j_gene: TRBJ2-1
abundance: few
d_gene: TRBD2
v_gene: TRBV6-6

CDR3aa: CASSTGTGNEQFF
CDR3nt: TGTGCCAGCAGCACTGGGACAGGTAATGAGCAGTTCTTC
j_gene: TRBJ2-1
abundance: NA
d_gene: TRBD1
v_gene: TRBV7-9

CDR3aa: CASSVGGFDEQYF
CDR3nt: TGTGCCAGCAGCGTTGGAGGGTTCGACGAGCAGTACTTC
j_gene: TRBJ2-7
abundance: few
d_gene: NA
v_gene: TRBV9

CDR3aa: CASRNRDEQFF
CDR3nt: TGTGCCAGCAGGAACAGGGATGAGCAGTTCTTC
j_gene: TRBJ2-1
abundance: many
d_gene: NA
v_gene: TRBV7-9

CDR3aa: CAGGRAVNEQFF
CDR3nt: TGTGCCGGAGGGAGGGCTGTTAATGAGCAGTTCTTC
j_gene: TRBJ2-1
abundance: NA
d_gene: TRBD2
v_gene: TRBV7-2

CDR3aa: CASGLPTGSDTQYF
CDR3nt: TGTGCTAGTGGTTTGCCAACAGGGTCAGATACGCAGTATTTT
j_gene: TRBJ2-3
abundance: NA
d_gene: NA
v_gene: TRBV12-5

CDR3aa: CASSLVAGVPNEQFF
CDR3nt: TGTGCCAGCAGCTTAGTAGCGGGGGTCCCAAATGAGCAGTTCTTC
j_gene: TRBJ2-1
abundance: NA
d_gene: TRBD2
v_gene: TRBV7-3

CDR3aa: CSARGRTVNALDIQYF
CDR3nt: TGCAGTGCTAGAGGCCGGACAGTGAATGCGTTGGACATTCAGTACTTC
j_gene: TRBJ2-4
abundance: NA
d_gene: NA
v_gene: TRBV20-1

CDR3aa: CASSPTAGDRGEQYF
CDR3nt: TGTGCCAGCTCACCCACGGCGGGAGATCGGGGCGAGCAGTACTTC
j_gene: TRBJ2-7
abundance: NA
d_gene: TRBD2
v_gene: TRBV18

CDR3aa: CASSYSTGGRETQYF
CDR3nt: TGTGCCAGCAGTTACTCAACAGGGGGCCGAGAGACCCAGTACTTC
j_gene: TRBJ2-5
abundance: many
d_gene: TRBD1
v_gene: TRBV6-5

CDR3aa: CASSYSMAAGVGNTIYF
CDR3nt: TGTGCCAGCAGTTACTCGATGGCAGCCGGAGTTGGAAACACCATATATTTT
j_gene: TRBJ1-3
abundance: few
d_gene: NA
v_gene: TRBV6-5

CDR3aa: CASSNAGTRPYEQYF
CDR3nt: TGTGCCAGCAGTAATGCCGGGACGAGGCCCTACGAGCAGTACTTC
j_gene: TRBJ2-7
abundance: NA
d_gene: NA
v_gene: TRBV27